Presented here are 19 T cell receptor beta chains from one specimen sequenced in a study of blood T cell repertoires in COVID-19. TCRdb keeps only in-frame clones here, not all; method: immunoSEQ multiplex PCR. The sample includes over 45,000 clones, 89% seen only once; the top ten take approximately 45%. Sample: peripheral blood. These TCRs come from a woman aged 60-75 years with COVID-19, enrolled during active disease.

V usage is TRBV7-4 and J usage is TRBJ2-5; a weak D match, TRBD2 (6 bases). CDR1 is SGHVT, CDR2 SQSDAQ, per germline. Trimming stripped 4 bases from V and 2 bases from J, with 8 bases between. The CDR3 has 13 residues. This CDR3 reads CASSYLAQETQYF. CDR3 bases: TGTGCCAGCAGCTACCTAGCGCAAGAGACCCAGTACTTC.

The CDR3 DNA sequence: TGTGCCAGCAGTGAAGCGGGGCACAGGGGGAGGGAAGCTTTCTTT. It codes for CASSEAGHRGREAFF. The chain joins TRBV2 to TRBJ1-1; 8 bases agree with TRBD1. CDR3 length equals 15 residues. V lost 0 bases and J lost 8; bases outside the gene matches: 8. Per the germline V gene, CDR1 is SNHLY and CDR2 is FYNNEI. Drawing the rest from reference TRBV2 and TRBJ1-1, the complete variable domain is EPEVTQTPSHQVTQMGQEVILRCVPISNHLYFYWYRQILGQKVEFLVSFYNNEISEKSEIFDDQFSVERPDGSNFTLKIRSTKLEDSAMYFCASSEAGHRGREAFFGQGTRLTVV.

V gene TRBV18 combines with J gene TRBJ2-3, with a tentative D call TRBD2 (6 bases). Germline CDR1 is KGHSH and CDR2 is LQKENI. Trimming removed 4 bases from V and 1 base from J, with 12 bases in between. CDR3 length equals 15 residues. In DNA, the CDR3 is TGTGCCAGCTCACGCGGGACTTCGGGCACAGATACGCAGTATTTT. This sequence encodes CASSRGTSGTDTQYF.

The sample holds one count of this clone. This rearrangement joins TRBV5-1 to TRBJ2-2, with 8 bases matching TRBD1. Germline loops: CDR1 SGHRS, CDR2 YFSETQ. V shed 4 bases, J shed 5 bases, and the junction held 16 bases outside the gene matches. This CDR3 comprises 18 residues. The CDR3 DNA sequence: TGCGCCAGCAGCGGAGGACAGGGAGGCCCCCCATCTACCGGGGAGCTGTTTTTT. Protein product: CASSGGQGGPPSTGELFF. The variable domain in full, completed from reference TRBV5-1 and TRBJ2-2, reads KAGVTQTPRYLIKTRGQQVTLSCSPISGHRSVSWYQQTPGQGLQFLFEYFSETQRNKGNFPGRFSGRQFSNSRSEMNVSTLELGDSALYLCASSGGQGGPPSTGELFFGEGSRLTVL.

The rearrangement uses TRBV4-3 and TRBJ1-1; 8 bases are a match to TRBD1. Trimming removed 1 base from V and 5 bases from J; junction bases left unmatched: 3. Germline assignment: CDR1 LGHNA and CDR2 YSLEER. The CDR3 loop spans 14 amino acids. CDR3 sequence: CASSQGDRGTEAFF. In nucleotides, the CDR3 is TGCGCCAGCAGCCAAGGCGACAGGGGAACTGAAGCTTTCTTT.

CDR3 residues: CASSTGPGTSAPQYF. The DNA of the CDR3 is TGTGCCAGCAGCACAGGCCCCGGGACTAGCGCACCCCAGTACTTC. The chain combines TRBV7-9 with TRBJ2-5; 10 bases fit TRBD2. The CDR3 runs 15 residues. Germline values: CDR1 SEHNR, CDR2 FQNEAQ (reference sequence). J gave up 9 bases and V 5 bases, and 12 bases lay outside the gene matches.

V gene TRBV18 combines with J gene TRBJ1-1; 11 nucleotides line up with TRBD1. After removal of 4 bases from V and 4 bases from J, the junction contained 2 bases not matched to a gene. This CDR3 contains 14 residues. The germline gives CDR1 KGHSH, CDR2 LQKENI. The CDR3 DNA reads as TGTGCCAGCTCACGAGGGACAGGGGGCACTGAAGCTTTCTTT. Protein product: CASSRGTGGTEAFF.

Written as DNA, the CDR3 is TGTGCCTGGACAGGGGTTAACACTGAAGCTTTCTTT. Its protein product is CAWTGVNTEAFF. The V gene is TRBV30, the J gene TRBJ1-1; D perhaps matches TRBD1 (6 bases). V was clipped by 4 bases and J by 2 bases, with 8 bases between them. Germline CDR1 reads GTSNPN; CDR2 reads SVGIG (reference sequence). The CDR3 has 12 amino acids. The full variable domain, in which reference TRBV30 and TRBJ1-1 provide the parts outside the CDR3, is SQTIHQWPATLVQPVGSPLSLECTVEGTSNPNLYWYRQAAGRGLQLLFYSVGIGQISSEVPQNLSASRPQDRQFILSSKKLLLSDSGFYLCAWTGVNTEAFFGQGTRLTVV.

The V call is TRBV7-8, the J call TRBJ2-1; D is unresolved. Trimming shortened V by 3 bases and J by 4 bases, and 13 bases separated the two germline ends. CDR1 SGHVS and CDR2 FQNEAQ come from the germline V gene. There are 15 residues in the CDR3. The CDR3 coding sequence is TGTGCCAGCAGCTTCCCCGTGGGCCGGTACAATGAGCAGTTCTTC. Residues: CASSFPVGRYNEQFF. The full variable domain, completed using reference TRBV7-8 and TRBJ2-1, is GAGVSQSPRYKVAKRGQDVALRCDPISGHVSLFWYQQALGQGPEFLTYFQNEAQLDKSGLPSDRFFAERPEGSVSTLKIQRTQQEDSAVYLCASSFPVGRYNEQFFGPGTRLTVL.

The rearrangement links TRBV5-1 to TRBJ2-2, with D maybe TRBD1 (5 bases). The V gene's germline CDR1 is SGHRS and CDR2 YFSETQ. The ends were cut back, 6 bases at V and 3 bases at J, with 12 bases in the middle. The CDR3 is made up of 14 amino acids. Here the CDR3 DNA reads TGCGCCAGCAAGGTAGACAGTTACACCGGGGAGCTGTTTTTT. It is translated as CASKVDSYTGELFF.

CDR3 sequence: CASSRAQGSGGKNIQYF. The CDR3 region has the DNA TGTGCCAGCAGCCGAGCCCAGGGTAGCGGGGGAAAAAACATTCAGTACTTC. The chain links TRBV7-9 to TRBJ2-4, with 9 nucleotides matching TRBD2. The germline CDR1 and CDR2 sequences are SEHNR and FQNEAQ (reference sequence). J gave up 4 bases and V 5 bases, and 12 bases lay outside the gene matches. This CDR3 is built from 17 residues.

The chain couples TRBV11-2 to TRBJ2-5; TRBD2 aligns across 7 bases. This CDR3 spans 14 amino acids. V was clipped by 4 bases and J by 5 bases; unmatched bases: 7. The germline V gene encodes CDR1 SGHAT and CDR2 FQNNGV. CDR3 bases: TGTGCCAGCAGCTCCCGGACTAGATTGGAGACCCAGTACTTC. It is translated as CASSSRTRLETQYF.

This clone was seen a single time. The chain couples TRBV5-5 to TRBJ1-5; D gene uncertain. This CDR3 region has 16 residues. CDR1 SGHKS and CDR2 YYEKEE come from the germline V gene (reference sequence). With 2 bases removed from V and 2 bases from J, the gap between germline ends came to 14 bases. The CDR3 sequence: CASSFTVLVGNQPQHF. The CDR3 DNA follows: TGTGCCAGCAGCTTCACGGTTCTGGTCGGCAATCAGCCCCAGCATTTT.

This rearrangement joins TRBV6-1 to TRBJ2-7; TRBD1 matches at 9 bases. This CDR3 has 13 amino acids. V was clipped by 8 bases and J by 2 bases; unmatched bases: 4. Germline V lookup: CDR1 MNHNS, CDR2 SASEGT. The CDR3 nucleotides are TGTGCCAGCGAGGACAGGGGAGCCTACGAGCAGTACTTC. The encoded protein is CASEDRGAYEQYF.

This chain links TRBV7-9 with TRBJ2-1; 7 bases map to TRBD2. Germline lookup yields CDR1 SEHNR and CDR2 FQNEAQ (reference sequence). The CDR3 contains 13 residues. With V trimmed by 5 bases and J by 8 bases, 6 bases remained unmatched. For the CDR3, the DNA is TGTGCCAGCAGCGCACTAGCGACGGATGAGCAGTTCTTC. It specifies CASSALATDEQFF.

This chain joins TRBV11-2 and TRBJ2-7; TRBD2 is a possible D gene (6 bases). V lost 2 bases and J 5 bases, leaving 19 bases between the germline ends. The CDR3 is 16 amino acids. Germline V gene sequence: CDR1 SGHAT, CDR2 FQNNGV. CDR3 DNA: TGTGCCAGCAGCTTACGGTGGGGGGTGAGGGTAAACGAGCAGTACTTC. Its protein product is CASSLRWGVRVNEQYF.

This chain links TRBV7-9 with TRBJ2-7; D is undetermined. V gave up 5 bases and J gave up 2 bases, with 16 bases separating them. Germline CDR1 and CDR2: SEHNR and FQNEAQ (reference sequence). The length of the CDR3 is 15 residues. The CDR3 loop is CASSRPGPLTYEQYF. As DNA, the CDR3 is TGTGCCAGCAGCCGACCAGGCCCGTTAACCTACGAGCAGTACTTC.

CDR3 nucleotides: TGTGCCAGCAAAGGGGGCGACTATGGCTACACCTTC. Translated, it gives CASKGGDYGYTF. This chain uses TRBV27 with TRBJ1-2; TRBD1 matches 7 bases. The J segment lost 3 bases and the V segment lost 7 bases, leaving 2 bases of the junction unmatched. CDR1 is MNHEY, CDR2 SMNVEV, per germline (reference sequence). The CDR3 is made up of 12 amino acids.

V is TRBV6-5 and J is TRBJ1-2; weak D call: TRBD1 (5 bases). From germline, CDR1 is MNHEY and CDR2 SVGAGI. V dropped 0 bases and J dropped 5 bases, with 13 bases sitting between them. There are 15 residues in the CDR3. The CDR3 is CASSYSKGWKYGYTF. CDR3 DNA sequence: TGTGCCAGCAGTTACTCGAAGGGGTGGAAGTATGGCTACACCTTC.